This entry features one TCR beta chain sequence. The CDR3 has 16 amino acids. V shed 2 bases, J shed 0 bases, and the junction held 7 bases outside the gene matches. In germline, CDR1 is KGHSH, CDR2 LQKENI. The sample's time point: newly diagnosed GD, antithyroid drugs for less than 3 months. The TCR library used RNA extracted from PBMCs. Clinicians diagnosed Graves' disease using American Thyroid Association guidelines. In Xi'an, China, an endocrinology department was the source of patients. This sample is part of a study of regulatory T cells in long-lasting Graves disease. The authors built TCR beta libraries using iRepertoire HTBI primers and Arm-PCR of CDR3 regions. TCRdb re-called the multiplex PCR reads through MiXCR, storing one row per CDR3 protein. Counted here are roughly 410,000 distinct CDR3 sequences, 14% to 15% occurring once; the ten biggest clones make up approximately 7.8%. Another study also made use of these data, one on T cells in Graves' hyperthyroidism and ophthalmopathy. Per that paper: Most expanded thyroid clonotypes above 0.001 recurred in blood.

Specimen: peripheral blood mononuclear cells (PBMCs), collected at new diagnosis, from a patient treated with antithyroid drugs. The sequence was obtained from a woman aged 40 to 50 with Graves disease. The gene calls are TRBV18 and TRBJ2-7; the match to TRBD2 covers 7 bases. The CDR3 DNA follows: TGTGCCAGCTCACCAAGGAGCGGGGCGAGCTCCTACGAGCAGTACTTC. It encodes CASSPRSGASSYEQYF.